The 5 T cell receptor beta chains reported below all come from one sample, sequenced in a study of hypomethylating agent response in myelodysplastic syndrome. The assay was immunoSEQ multiplex PCR, and TCRdb's table has in-frame clones only and misses some. The profile shows 4,500 or so clones, less than 85% of them singletons. The material sequenced was bone marrow, taken before or after starting hypomethylating agent treatment for myelodysplastic syndrome (not recorded which). These receptors were obtained from a human donor with myelodysplastic syndrome.

The chain uses TRBV5-1 and TRBJ1-1; TRBD1 is a possible D gene (5 bases). Trimming left V 0 bases short and J 10 bases short, with 16 bases between. This CDR3 is built from 14 residues. Germline CDR1 SGHRS, CDR2 YFSETQ. CDR3 amino acids: CASSLDAGSGGAFF. DNA for the CDR3: TGCGCCAGCAGCTTGGATGCGGGGAGCGGGGGAGCTTTCTTT.

The rearrangement links TRBV10-2 to TRBJ2-1; D perhaps matches TRBD2 (6 bases). From germline, CDR1 is WSHSY and CDR2 SAAADI. The germline V and J ends were trimmed by 10 bases and 0 bases, with 13 bases remaining between them. CDR3 length: 14 residues. CDR3 protein: CATWAGSSYNEQFF. CDR3 coding DNA: TGCGCCACATGGGCGGGAAGCTCCTACAATGAGCAGTTCTTC.

The rearrangement uses TRBV19 and TRBJ1-4; D ambiguous. Germline values: CDR1 LNHDA, CDR2 SQIVND (reference sequence). The CDR3 totals 14 residues. V lost 6 bases to trimming and J lost 0 bases, with 8 bases between them. CDR3 loop: CASSLLATNEKLFF. The CDR3 DNA is TGTGCCAGTAGCTTGTTAGCAACTAATGAAAAACTGTTTTTT. Based on the CDR3 plus reference TRBV19 and TRBJ1-4, the full variable domain is DGGITQSPKYLFRKEGQNVTLSCEQNLNHDAMYWYRQDPGQGLRLIYYSQIVNDFQKGDIAEGYSVSREKKESFPLTVTSAQKNPTAFYLCASSLLATNEKLFFGSGTQLSVL.

The CDR3 nucleotides are TGTGCCAGCAGTTACAGGGGGGAAGTCACTGAAGCTTTCTTT. Translating it yields CASSYRGEVTEAFF. This chain links TRBV6-6 with TRBJ1-1; D might be TRBD1 (6 bases). CDR1 and CDR2 (germline): MNHNY, SVGAGI (reference sequence). Trimming left V 2 bases short and J 4 bases short, with 11 bases between. The CDR3 runs to 14 residues.

V and J are TRBV9 and TRBJ2-2; unclear D gene. Deletions cut 4 bases from V and 6 bases from J, with 10 bases between. The CDR3 contains 13 residues. Germline lookup yields CDR1 SGDLS and CDR2 YYNGEE. This chain's CDR3 is CASSSVGAGELFF. Written as DNA, the CDR3 is TGTGCCAGCAGCTCCGTCGGCGCCGGGGAGCTGTTTTTT.